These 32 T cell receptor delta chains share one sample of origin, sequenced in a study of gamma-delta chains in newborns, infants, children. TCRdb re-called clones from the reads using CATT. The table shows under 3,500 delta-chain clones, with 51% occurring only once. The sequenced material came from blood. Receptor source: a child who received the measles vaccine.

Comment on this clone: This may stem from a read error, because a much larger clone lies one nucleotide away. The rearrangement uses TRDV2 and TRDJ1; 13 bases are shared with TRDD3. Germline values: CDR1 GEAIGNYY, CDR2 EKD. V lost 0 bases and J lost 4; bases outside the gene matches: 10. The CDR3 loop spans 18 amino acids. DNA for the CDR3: TGTGCCTGTGACACCGTGGCACTGGGGGATACGTATAGCGATAAACTCATCTTT. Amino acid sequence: CACDTVALGDTYSDKLIF.

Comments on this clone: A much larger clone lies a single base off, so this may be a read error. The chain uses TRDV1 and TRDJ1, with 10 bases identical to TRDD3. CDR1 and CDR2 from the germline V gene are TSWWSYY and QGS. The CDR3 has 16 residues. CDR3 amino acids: CALGRIWGIPVDTLIF. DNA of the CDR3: TGTGCTCTTGGGAGGATTTGGGGGATACCGGTCGATACACTCATCTTT.

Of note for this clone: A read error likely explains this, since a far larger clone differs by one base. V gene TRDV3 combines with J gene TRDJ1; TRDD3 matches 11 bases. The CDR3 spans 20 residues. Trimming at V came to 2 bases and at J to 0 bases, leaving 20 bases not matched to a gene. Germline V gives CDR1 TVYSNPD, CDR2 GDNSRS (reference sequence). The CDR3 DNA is TGTGCCTTTGCTTCCCACTGGGGGATATTAATTCCCGCGTACACCGATAAACTCATCTTT. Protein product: CAFASHWGILIPAYTDKLIF.

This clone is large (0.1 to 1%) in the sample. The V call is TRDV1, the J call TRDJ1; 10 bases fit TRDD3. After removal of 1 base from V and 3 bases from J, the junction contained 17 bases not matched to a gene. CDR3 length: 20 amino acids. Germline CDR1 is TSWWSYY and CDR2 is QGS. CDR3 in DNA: TGTGCTCTTGGGGAACAAGTATTCGTCCAGTACTGGGGGATTCCCGATAAACTCATCTTT. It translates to CALGEQVFVQYWGIPDKLIF.

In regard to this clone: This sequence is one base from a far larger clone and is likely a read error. The CDR3 sequence is CALEKREPPYTDKLIF. In DNA, the CDR3 is TGTGCTCTTGAAAAGCGCGAACCCCCGTACACCGATAAACTCATCTTT. The chain joins TRDV1 to TRDJ1, with D unclear. The CDR3 contains 16 residues. CDR1 is TSWWSYY, CDR2 QGS, per germline. Deletions cut 7 bases from V and 0 bases from J, with 18 bases between.

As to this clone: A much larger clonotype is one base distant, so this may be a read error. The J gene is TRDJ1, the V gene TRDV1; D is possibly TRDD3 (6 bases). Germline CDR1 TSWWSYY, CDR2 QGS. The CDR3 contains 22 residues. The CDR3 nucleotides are TGTGCTCTCTCCTATAAAGCCGGGAAGGACCTACGGTGGGGGCATTACACCGATAAACTCACCTTT. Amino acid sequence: CALSYKAGKDLRWGHYTDKLTF.

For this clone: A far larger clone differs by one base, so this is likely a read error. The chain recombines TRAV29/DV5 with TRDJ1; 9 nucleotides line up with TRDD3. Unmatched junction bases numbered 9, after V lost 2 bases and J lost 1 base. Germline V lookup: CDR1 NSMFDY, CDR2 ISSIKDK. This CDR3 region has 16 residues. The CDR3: CAARKGDTLCTDKLIF. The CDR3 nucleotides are TGTGCAGCAAGAAAGGGGGATACCCTTTGCACCGATAAACTCATCTTT.

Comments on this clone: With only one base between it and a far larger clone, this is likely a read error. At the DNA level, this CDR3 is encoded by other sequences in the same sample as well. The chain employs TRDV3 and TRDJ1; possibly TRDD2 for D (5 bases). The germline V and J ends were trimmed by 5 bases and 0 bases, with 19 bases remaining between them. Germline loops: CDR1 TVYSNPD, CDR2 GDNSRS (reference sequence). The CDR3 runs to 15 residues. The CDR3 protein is CAVLRQIWDTDKLIF. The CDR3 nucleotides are TGTGCCGTCCTTCGGCAGATATGGGACACCGATAAACTCATCTTT.

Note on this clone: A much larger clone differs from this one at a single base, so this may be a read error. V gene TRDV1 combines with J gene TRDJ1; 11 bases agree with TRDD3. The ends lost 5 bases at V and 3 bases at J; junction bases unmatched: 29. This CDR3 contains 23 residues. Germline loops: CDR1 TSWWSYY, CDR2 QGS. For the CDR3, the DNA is TGTGCTCTTGGGTCCCCCTACGGCTACTGGGGGATAATTCCTATTAAGTACGCCGATAAACTCATCTTT. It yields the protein CALGSPYGYWGIIPIKYADKLIF.

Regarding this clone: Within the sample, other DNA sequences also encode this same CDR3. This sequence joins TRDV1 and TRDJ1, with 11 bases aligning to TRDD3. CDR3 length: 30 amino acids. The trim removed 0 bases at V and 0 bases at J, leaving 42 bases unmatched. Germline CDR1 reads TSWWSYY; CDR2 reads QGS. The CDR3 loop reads CALGELGQRYLGVRPSPVLGDRRYTDKLIF. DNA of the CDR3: TGTGCTCTTGGGGAACTGGGCCAACGTTATCTCGGGGTGCGGCCTTCCCCCGTACTGGGGGATAGGAGGTACACCGATAAACTCATCTTT.

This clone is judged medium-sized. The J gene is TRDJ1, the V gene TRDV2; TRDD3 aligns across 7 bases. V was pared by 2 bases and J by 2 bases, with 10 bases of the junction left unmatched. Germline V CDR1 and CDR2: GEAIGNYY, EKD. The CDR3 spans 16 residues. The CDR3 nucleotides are TGTGCCTGTGACAGTCTCGCCTCTGGGGGGACCGATAAACTCATCTTT. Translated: CACDSLASGGTDKLIF.

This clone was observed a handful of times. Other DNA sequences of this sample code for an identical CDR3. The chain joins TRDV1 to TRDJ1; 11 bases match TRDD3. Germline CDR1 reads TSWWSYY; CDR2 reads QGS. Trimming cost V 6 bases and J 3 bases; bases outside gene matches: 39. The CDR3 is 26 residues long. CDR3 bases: TGTGCTCTTGGAAACCGACGACGCCTAAAACCCGGGATACTGGGGGATAAGGGATTCGTGCCCGATAAACTCATCTTT. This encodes CALGNRRRLKPGILGDKGFVPDKLIF.

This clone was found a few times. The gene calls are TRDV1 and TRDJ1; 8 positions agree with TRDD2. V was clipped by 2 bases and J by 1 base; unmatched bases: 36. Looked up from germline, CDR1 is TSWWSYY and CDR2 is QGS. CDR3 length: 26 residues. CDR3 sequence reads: CALGEDRLLVFLPGTLGPLGTDKLIF. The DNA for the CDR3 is TGTGCTCTTGGGGAAGATCGCCTTTTAGTCTTCCTACCCGGTACGCTGGGGCCACTCGGCACCGATAAACTCATCTTT.

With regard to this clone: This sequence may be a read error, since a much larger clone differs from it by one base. CDR3 loop: CALGWLYRPILGKPIF. CDR3 nucleotides: TGTGCTCTTGGCTGGCTCTACCGACCTATACTGGGTAAACCCATCTTT. V is TRDV1 and J is TRDJ1; D is possibly TRDD3 (6 bases). The germline V gene has CDR1 TSWWSYY and CDR2 QGS. The length of the CDR3 is 16 residues.

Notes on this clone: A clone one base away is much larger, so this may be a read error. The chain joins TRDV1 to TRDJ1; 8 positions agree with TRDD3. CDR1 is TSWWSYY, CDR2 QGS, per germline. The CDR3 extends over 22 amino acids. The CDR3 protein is CALGESRALPFGRGIYTYKLIF. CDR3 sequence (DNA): TGTGCTCTTGGGGAATCAAGGGCTCTTCCGTTTGGGAGGGGGATATACACCTATAAACTCATCTTT.

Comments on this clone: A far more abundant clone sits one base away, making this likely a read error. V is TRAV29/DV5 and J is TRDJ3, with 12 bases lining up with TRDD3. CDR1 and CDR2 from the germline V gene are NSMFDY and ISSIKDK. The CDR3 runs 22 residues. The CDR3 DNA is TGTGCAGCAAGCGCGCGGGTATCTGGGGGATACGCTACAGTCCGGGACACCCTACAGATGTTTTTC. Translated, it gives CAASARVSGGYATVRDTLQMFF. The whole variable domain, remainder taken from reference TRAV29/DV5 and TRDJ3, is DQQVKQNSPSLSVQEGRISILNCDYTNSMFDYFLWYKKYPAEGPTFLISISSIKDKNEDGRFTVFLNKSAKHLSLHIVPSQPGDSAVYFCAASARVSGGYATVRDTLQMFFGTGIKLFVEP.

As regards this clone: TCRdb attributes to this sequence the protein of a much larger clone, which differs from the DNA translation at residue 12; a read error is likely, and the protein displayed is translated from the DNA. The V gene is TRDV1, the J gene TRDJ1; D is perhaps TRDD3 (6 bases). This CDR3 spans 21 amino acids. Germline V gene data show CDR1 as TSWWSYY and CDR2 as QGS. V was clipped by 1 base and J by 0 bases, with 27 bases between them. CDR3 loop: CALGERFHSLNRGTHTDKLIF. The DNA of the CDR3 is TGTGCTCTTGGGGAACGGTTCCATTCCTTAAACCGGGGGACCCACACCGATAAACTCATCTTT.

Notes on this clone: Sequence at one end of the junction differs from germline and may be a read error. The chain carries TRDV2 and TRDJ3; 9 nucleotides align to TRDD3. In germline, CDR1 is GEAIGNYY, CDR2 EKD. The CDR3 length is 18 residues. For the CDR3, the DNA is TGTGCCCGTGACAATACGGGGATACGCTCCTGGGACACCCGACAGATGTTTTTC. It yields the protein CARDNTGIRSWDTRQMFF.

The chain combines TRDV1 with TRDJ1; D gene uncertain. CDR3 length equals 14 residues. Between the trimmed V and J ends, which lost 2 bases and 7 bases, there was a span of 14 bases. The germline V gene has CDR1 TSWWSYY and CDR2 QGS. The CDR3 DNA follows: TGTGCTCTTGGGGAAGCGCTTAGGGTCCGTAAACTCATCTTT. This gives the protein CALGEALRVRKLIF.

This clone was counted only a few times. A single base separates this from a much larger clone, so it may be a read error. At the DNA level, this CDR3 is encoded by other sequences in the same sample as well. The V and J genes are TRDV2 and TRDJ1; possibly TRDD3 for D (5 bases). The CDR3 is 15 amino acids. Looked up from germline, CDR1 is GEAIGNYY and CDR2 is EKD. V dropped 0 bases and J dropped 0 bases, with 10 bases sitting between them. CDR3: CACDTLGMYTDKLIF. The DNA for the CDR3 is TGTGCCTGTGACACCCTGGGAATGTACACCGATAAACTCATCTTT.

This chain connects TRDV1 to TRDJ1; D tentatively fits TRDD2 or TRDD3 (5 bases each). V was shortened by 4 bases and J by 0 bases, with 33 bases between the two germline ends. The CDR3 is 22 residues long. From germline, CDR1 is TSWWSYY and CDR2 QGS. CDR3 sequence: CALGVSWALPLEPGRDTDKLIF. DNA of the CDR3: TGTGCTCTTGGGGTTTCCTGGGCACTTCCCCTCGAACCTGGGCGTGACACCGATAAACTCATCTTT.

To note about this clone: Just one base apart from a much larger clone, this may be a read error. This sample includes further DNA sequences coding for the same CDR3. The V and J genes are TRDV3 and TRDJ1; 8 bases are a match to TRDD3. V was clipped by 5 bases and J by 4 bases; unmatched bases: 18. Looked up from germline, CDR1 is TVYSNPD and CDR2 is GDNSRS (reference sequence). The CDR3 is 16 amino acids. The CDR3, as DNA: TGTGCCCGTAAACACCTTGACTGGGGGTCCAACGATAAACTCATCTTT. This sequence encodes CARKHLDWGSNDKLIF.

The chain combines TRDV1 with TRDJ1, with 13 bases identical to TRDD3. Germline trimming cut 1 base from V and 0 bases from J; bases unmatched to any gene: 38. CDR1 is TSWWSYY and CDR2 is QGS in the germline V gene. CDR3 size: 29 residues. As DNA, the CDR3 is TGTGCTCTTGGGGAACCCCGGGGGTCCCTTCCCACCTTTACTGGGGGATACGAGACTTTGTTACGAGACACCGATAAACTCATCTTT. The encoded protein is CALGEPRGSLPTFTGGYETLLRDTDKLIF.

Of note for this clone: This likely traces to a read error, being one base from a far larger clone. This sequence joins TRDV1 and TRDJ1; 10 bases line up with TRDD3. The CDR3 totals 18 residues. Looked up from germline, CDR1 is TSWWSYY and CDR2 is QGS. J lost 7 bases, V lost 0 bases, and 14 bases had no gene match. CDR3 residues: CALGELTPRTGGSGKLIF. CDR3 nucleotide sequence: TGTGCTCTTGGGGAACTGACACCTCGTACTGGGGGATCCGGTAAACTCATCTTT.

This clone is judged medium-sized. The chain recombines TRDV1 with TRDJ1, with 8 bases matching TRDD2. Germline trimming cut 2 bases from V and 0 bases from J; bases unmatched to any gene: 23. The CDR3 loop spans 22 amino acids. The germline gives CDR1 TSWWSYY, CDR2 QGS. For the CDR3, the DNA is TGTGCTCTTGGGGAAAAGCTTCCTACACCTGCGAAGTCAGGTCGGTACACCGATAAACTCATCTTT. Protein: CALGEKLPTPAKSGRYTDKLIF.

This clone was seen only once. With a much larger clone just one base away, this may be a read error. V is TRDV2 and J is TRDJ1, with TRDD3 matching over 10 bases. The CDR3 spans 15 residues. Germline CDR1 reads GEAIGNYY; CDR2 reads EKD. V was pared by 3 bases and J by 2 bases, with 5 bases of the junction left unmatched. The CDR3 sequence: CACDCLLGDTDKLIF. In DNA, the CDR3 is TGTGCCTGTGACTGCCTACTGGGGGATACCGATAAACTCATCTTT.

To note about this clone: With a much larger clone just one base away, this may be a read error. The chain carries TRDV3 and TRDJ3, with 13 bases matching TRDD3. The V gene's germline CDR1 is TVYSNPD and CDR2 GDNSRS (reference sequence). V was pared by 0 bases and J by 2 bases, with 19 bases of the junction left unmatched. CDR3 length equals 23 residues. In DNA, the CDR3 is TGTGCCTTTAGTGAGGCCTTGCGACCGTACTGGGGGATACGGGCCTGGGACACCCGACAGATGTTTTTC. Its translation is CAFSEALRPYWGIRAWDTRQMFF.

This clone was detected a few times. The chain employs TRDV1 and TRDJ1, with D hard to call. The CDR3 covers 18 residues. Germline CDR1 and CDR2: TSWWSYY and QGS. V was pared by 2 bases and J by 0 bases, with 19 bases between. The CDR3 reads CALGEWRECCPYTDKLIF. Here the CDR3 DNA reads TGTGCTCTTGGGGAATGGCGCGAATGTTGCCCGTACACCGATAAACTCATCTTT.

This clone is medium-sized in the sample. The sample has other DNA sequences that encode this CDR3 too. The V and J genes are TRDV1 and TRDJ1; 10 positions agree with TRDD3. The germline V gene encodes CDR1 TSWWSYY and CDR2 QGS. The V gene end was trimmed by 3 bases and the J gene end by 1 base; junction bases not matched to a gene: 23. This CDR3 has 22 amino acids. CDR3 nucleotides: TGTGCTCTTGGGGAGCCCCCCTTCCTCACTGGGGGATCAGTTTCATCCACCGATAAACTCATCTTT. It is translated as CALGEPPFLTGGSVSSTDKLIF.

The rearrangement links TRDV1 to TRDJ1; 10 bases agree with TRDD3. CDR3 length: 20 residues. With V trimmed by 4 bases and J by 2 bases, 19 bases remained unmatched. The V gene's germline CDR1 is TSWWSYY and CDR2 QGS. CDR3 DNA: TGTGCTCTTGGGGTCCGCGTCCTCCCCACACTGGGGGATGTAACCGATAAACTCATCTTT. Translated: CALGVRVLPTLGDVTDKLIF.

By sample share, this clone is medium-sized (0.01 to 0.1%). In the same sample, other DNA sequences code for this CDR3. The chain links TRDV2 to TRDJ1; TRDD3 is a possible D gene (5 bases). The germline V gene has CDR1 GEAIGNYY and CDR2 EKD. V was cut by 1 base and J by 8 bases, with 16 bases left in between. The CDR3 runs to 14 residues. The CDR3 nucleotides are TGTGCCTGTGACACGGAAGGCACTGGTTCCAAACTCATCTTT. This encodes CACDTEGTGSKLIF.

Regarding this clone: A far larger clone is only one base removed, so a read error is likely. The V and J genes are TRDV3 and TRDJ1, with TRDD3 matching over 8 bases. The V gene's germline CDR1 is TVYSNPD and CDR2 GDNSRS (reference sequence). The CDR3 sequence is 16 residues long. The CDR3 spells CAFPPDWGYLADKPIF. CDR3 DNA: TGTGCCTTTCCACCGGATTGGGGATACTTAGCCGATAAACCCATCTTT. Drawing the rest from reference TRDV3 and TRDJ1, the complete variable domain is CDKVTQSSPDQTVASGSEVVLLCTYDTVYSNPDLFWYRIRPDYSFQFVFYGDNSRSEGADFTQGRFSVKHILTQKAFHLVISPVRTEDSATYYCAFPPDWGYLADKPIFGKGTRVTVEP.